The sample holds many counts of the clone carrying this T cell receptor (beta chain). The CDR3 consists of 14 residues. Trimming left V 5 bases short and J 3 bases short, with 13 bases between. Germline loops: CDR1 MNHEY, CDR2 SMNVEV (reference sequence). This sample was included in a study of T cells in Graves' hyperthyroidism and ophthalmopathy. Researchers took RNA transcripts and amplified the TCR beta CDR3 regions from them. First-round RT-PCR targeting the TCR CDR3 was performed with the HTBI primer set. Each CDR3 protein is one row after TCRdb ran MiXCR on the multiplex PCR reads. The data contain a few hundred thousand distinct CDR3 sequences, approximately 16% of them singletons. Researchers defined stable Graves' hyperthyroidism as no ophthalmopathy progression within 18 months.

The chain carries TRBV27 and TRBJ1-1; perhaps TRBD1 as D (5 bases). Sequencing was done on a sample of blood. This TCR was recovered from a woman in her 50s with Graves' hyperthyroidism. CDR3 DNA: TGTGCCAGCAGTCCCACAGGACGGCACACTGAAGCTTTCTTT. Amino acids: CASSPTGRHTEAFF.